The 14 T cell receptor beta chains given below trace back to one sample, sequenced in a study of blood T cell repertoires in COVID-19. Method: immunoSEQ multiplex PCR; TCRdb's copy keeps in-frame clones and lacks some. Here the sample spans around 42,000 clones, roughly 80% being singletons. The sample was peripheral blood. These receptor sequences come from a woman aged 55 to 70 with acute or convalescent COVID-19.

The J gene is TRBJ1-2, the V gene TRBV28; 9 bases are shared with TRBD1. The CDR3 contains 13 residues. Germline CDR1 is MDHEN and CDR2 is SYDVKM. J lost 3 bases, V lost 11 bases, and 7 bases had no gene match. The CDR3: CAGTGGADYGYTF. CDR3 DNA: TGTGCCGGAACAGGGGGCGCCGACTATGGCTACACCTTC.

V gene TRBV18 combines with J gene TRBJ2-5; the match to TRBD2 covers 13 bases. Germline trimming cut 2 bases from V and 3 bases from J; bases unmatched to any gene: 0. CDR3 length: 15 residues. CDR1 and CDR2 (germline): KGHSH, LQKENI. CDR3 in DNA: TGTGCCAGCTCACCAGGGACTAGCGGGGAAGAGACCCAGTACTTC. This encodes CASSPGTSGEETQYF. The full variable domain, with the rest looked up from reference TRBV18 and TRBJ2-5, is NAGVMQNPRHLVRRRGQEARLRCSPMKGHSHVYWYRQLPEEGLKFMVYLQKENIIDESGMPKERFSAEFPKEGPSILRIQQVVRGDSAAYFCASSPGTSGEETQYFGPGTRLLVL.

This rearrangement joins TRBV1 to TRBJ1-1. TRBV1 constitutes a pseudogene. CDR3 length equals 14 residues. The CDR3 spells CTSSHLTMNTEAFF. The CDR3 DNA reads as TGCACCAGCAGCCACCTTACTATGAACACTGAAGCTTTCTTT.

CDR3 sequence (DNA): TGTGCCAGCTCACCAAGACAGGGGTTTGTCACTGAAGCTTTCTTT. This translates into CASSPRQGFVTEAFF. The chain is built from TRBV18 and TRBJ1-1, with 8 nucleotides matching TRBD1. In germline, CDR1 is KGHSH, CDR2 LQKENI. The CDR3 consists of 15 residues. V dropped 2 bases and J dropped 4; count of bases not matched to a gene: 6.

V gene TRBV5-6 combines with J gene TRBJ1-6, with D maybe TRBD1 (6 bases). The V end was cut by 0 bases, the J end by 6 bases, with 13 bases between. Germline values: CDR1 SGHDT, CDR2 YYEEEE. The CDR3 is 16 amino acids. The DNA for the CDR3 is TGTGCCAGCAGCTTGGGGGCAGGGGCAGGTAATTCACCCCTCCACTTT. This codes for CASSLGAGAGNSPLHF. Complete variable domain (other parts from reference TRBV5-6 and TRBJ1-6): DAGVTQSPTHLIKTRGQQVTLRCSPKSGHDTVSWYQQALGQGPQFIFQYYEEEERQRGNFPDRFSGHQFPNYSSELNVNALLLGDSALYLCASSLGAGAGNSPLHFGNGTRLTVT.

The CDR3 spells CAWSTKGTGGSPLHF. DNA for the CDR3: TGTGCCTGGAGTACGAAGGGGACAGGGGGTTCACCCCTCCACTTT. The rearrangement joins TRBV30 to TRBJ1-6; 11 bases map to TRBD1. Germline CDR1 reads GTSNPN; CDR2 reads SVGIG (reference sequence). This CDR3 is 15 amino acids long. The V gene end was trimmed by 2 bases and the J gene end by 9 bases; junction bases not matched to a gene: 6. The whole variable domain, filled in from reference TRBV30 and TRBJ1-6, reads SQTIHQWPATLVQPVGSPLSLECTVEGTSNPNLYWYRQAAGRGLQLLFYSVGIGQISSEVPQNLSASRPQDRQFILSSKKLLLSDSGFYLCAWSTKGTGGSPLHFGNGTRLTVT.

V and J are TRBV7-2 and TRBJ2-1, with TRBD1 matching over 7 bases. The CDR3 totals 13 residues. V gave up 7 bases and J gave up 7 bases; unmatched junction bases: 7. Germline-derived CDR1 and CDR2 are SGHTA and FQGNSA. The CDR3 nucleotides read TGTGCCAGCAACCCCAGGGGGTGGAATGAGCAGTTCTTC. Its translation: CASNPRGWNEQFF.

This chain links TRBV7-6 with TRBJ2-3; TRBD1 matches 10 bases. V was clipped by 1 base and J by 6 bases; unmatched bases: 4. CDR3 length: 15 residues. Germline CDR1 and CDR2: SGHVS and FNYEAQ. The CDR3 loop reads CASSLVGTGEDTQYF. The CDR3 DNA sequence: TGTGCCAGCAGCTTAGTAGGGACAGGGGAGGATACGCAGTATTTT.

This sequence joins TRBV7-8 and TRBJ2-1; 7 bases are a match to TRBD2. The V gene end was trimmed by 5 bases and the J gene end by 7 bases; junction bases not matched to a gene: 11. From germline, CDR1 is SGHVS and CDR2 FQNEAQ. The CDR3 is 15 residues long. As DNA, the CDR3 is TGTGCCAGCAGCCTCGCCGGCGGGAGAGGAAATGAGCAGTTCTTC. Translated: CASSLAGGRGNEQFF.

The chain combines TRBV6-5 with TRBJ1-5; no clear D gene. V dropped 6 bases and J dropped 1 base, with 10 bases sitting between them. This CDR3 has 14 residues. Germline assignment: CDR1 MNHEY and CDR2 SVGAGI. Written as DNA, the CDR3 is TGTGCCAGCAGGCGAGGTGGGAGCAATCAGCCCCAGCATTTT. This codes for CASRRGGSNQPQHF.

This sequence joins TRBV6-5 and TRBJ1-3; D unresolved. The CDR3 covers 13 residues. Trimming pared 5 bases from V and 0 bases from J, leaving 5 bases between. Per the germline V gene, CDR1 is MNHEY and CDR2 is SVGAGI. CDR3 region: CASSTSSGNTIYF. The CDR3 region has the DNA TGTGCCAGCAGTACGAGCTCTGGAAACACCATATATTTT.

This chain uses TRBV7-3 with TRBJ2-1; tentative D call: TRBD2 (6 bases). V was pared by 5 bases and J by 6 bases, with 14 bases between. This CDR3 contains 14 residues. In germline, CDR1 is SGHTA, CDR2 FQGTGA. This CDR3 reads CASSLSGGVNEQFF. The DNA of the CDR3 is TGTGCCAGCAGCCTAAGCGGAGGGGTCAATGAGCAGTTCTTC.

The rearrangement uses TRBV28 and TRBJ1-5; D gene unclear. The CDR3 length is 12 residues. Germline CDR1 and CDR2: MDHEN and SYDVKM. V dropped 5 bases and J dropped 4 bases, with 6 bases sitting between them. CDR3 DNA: TGTGCCAGCAGTGTACGGAATCAGCCCCAGCATTTT. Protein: CASSVRNQPQHF. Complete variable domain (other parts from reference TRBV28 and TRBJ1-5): DVKVTQSSRYLVKRTGEKVFLECVQDMDHENMFWYRQDPGLGLRLIYFSYDVKMKEKGDIPEGYSVSREKKERFSLILESASTNQTSMYLCASSVRNQPQHFGDGTRLSIL.

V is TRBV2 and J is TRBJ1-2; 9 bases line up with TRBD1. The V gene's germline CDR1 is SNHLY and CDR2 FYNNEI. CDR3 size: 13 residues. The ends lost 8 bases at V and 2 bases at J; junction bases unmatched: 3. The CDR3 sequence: CASSGTGNYGYTF. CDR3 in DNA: TGTGCCAGCTCCGGGACAGGGAACTATGGCTACACCTTC.